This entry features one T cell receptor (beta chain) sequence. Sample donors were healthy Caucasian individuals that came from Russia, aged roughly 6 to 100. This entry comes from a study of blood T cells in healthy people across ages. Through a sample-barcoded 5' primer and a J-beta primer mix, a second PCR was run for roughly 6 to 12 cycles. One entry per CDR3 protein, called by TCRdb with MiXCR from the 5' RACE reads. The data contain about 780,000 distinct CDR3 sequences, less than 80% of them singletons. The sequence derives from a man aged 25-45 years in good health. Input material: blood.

CDR3 DNA: TGTGCCAGCAGCCCCCGGGGACATTCGGGGACTGAAGCTTTCTTT. The encoded protein is CASSPRGHSGTEAFF. This chain links TRBV7-8 with TRBJ1-1; D perhaps matches TRBD1 (6 bases). Per the germline V gene, CDR1 is SGHVS and CDR2 is FQNEAQ. V lost 5 bases to trimming and J lost 5 bases, with 18 bases between them. The length of the CDR3 is 15 residues.